The next 4 T cell receptor beta chains were all read from a single sample in a study of cytomegalovirus exposure and HLA in healthy donors. Method: immunoSEQ multiplex PCR; TCRdb's copy keeps in-frame clones and lacks some. The sample records 200,000 or so clones, over 80% being singletons. The sequenced sample consisted of PBMCs. The receptors stem from a woman aged 18-30 years in good health and CMV-seronegative.

This chain joins TRBV18 and TRBJ1-1, with TRBD1 identical over 7 bases. Germline CDR1 and CDR2: KGHSH and LQKENI. J was trimmed by 5 bases and V by 4 bases; bases with no gene match: 4. The CDR3 consists of 13 residues. CDR3 loop: CASSRRQGTEAFF. In nucleotides, the CDR3 is TGTGCCAGCTCACGTAGACAGGGAACTGAAGCTTTCTTT.

V gene TRBV6-1 combines with J gene TRBJ2-7; 13 nucleotides agree with TRBD2. V gave up 7 bases and J gave up 9 bases; unmatched junction bases: 12. The CDR3 totals 15 residues. Germline V gives CDR1 MNHNS, CDR2 SASEGT. As DNA, the CDR3 is TGTGCCAGCACCCGGACTAGCGGGAGAACTACGATGCAGTACTTC. Translation gives CASTRTSGRTTMQYF.

The V gene is TRBV5-1, the J gene TRBJ2-3; 10 bases are shared with TRBD2. The CDR3 runs 17 residues. The germline gives CDR1 SGHRS, CDR2 YFSETQ. With 4 bases clipped from V and 0 bases from J, the junction kept 8 bases outside the gene matches. CDR3 in amino acids: CASSPRTSGYSTDTQYF. The CDR3 DNA reads as TGCGCCAGCAGCCCGAGGACTAGCGGATATAGCACAGATACGCAGTATTTT.

J is TRBJ1-1 and V is TRBV6-5; D unresolved. The CDR3 runs 12 residues. Germline V gene data show CDR1 as MNHEY and CDR2 as SVGAGI. Trimming shortened V by 5 bases and J by 9 bases, and 13 bases separated the two germline ends. Here the CDR3 reads CASSQDPGKAFF. The CDR3, as DNA: TGTGCCAGCAGTCAGGACCCGGGGAAAGCTTTCTTT.